These T cell receptor beta chains were read from a single sample in a study of blood T cell repertoires in COVID-19. Clones were sequenced by immunoSEQ multiplex PCR, and TCRdb holds only the in-frame ones, with some missing. The repertoire consists of approximately 160,000 clones, with approximately 81% occurring once and the leading ten covering around an eighth. Sequencing was done on a sample of peripheral blood. The receptors come from a man aged 18 to 30 with active or convalescent COVID-19. CDR3s include the opening cysteine and the closing phenylalanine or tryptophan. Fields, in order: D gene, J gene, V gene, clone size, CDR3 DNA, CDR3 protein. A D gene is named only where the DNA matches it firmly. Clone size appears in some rows only: once, few, many, or a class for an expanded clone.

- TRBJ1-1 TRBV3-1/TRBV3-2 - TGTGCCAGCAGCCGTTCAAAGAACACTGAAGCTTTCTTT CASSRSKNTEAFF
TRBD2 TRBJ2-5 TRBV19 - TGTGCCAGTAGTTCCAGGGAGGGGGAGACCCAGTACTTC CASSSREGETQYF
TRBD2 TRBJ2-7 TRBV10-1 - TGCGCCAGCAGTGAGAAGGGGACTAGCTCCTACGAGCAGTACTTC CASSEKGTSSYEQYF
TRBD1 TRBJ2-7 TRBV19 - TGTGCCAGTAGTATAGCGGGCCAGGGGGCCTACGAGCAGTACTTC CASSIAGQGAYEQYF
- TRBJ1-1 TRBV7-9 - TGTGCCAGCAGCTTAGCGCAGGTTGCTGAAGCTTTCTTT CASSLAQVAEAFF
- TRBJ2-1 TRBV11-3 - TGTGCCAGCAGCTTAGGCCTAGCGCACAACAATGAGCAGTTCTTC CASSLGLAHNNEQFF
- TRBJ2-7 TRBV13 - TGTGCCAGCAGCCGGGTTGGGGGAGGCTACGAGCAGTACTTC CASSRVGGGYEQYF
TRBD1 TRBJ1-4 TRBV27 - TGTGCCAGCAGTTTTGGGACAGGGAGGGAAAAACTGTTTTTT CASSFGTGREKLFF
- TRBJ1-4 TRBV25-1 - TGTGCCAGCGGCGTGGGGGGGAATGAAAAACTGTTTTTT CASGVGGNEKLFF
- TRBJ2-7 TRBV6-5 - TGTGCCAGCCGGCGAGAGGACAGAGCCTACGAGCAGTACTTC CASRREDRAYEQYF
- TRBJ2-1 TRBV11-2 - TGTGCCAGCAGTCCGACCGGGATTAGTCTACATGAGCAGTTCTTC CASSPTGISLHEQFF
TRBD1 TRBJ1-1 TRBV6-6 - TGTGCCAGCAGTCCCACCAGGGGGCCAAACACTGAAGCTTTCTTT CASSPTRGPNTEAFF
- TRBJ2-7 TRBV9 - TGTGCCAGCAGCGTAGCGCGGGCCAGCTCTTTCTACGAGCAGTACTTC CASSVARASSFYEQYF
- TRBJ2-3 TRBV10-3 - TGTGCCAGCGGGGACCGATCCACAGATACGCAGTATTTT CASGDRSTDTQYF
TRBD2 TRBJ2-7 TRBV19 - TGTGCCAGTTCGATGGGACTAGCGGGAGTAAGTGGTTACGAGCAGTACTTC CASSMGLAGVSGYEQYF
- TRBJ1-1 TRBV10-2 - TGCGCCAGCAGTGAATGGAGGATGAACACTGAAGCTTTCTTT CASSEWRMNTEAFF
TRBD1 TRBJ1-2 TRBV11-2 once TGTGCCAGCACCAGTCCCGGGACAGGGAACTATGGCTACACCTTC CASTSPGTGNYGYTF